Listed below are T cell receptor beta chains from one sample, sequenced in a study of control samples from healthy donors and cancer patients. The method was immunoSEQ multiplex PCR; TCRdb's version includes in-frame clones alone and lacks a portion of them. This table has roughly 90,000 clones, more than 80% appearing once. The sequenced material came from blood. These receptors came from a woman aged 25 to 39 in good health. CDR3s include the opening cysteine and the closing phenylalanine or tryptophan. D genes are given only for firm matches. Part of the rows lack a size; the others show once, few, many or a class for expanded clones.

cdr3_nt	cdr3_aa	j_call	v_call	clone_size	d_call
TGTGCCAGCCACGACAGGGCTGAAAAACTGTTTTTT	CASHDRAEKLFF	TRBJ1-4	TRBV2	NA	TRBD1
TGTGCCAGCAGTGATCTAATGAGGGAAGCTTTCTTT	CASSDLMREAFF	TRBJ1-1	TRBV6-2/TRBV6-3	NA	NA
TGTGCCAGCACCCCAGGAACTGAAGCTTTCTTT	CASTPGTEAFF	TRBJ1-1	TRBV27	few	NA
TGTGCCAGCAGTTACGGGGGCGAGAACGAGCAGTACTTC	CASSYGGENEQYF	TRBJ2-7	TRBV6-5	NA	NA
TGTGCCAGTACCCTGTTTCCCAGCTCTGGAAACACCATATATTTT	CASTLFPSSGNTIYF	TRBJ1-3	TRBV19	NA	NA
TGTGCCAGCTCACCGGGAGGGGGAGACTATAACACTGAAGCTTTCTTT	CASSPGGGDYNTEAFF	TRBJ1-1	TRBV18	once	NA
TGTGCCAGCAGCTTCATCGGTACAGCAACAACTAATGAAAAACTGTTTTTT	CASSFIGTATTNEKLFF	TRBJ1-4	TRBV5-4	NA	NA
TGTGCCAGCATTCTTGACCGGACCTCTAACAATGAGCAGTTCTTC	CASILDRTSNNEQFF	TRBJ2-1	TRBV2	NA	NA
TGTGCCAGTAGTGGACAGGGGGGCAATCAGCCCCAGCATTTT	CASSGQGGNQPQHF	TRBJ1-5	TRBV19	NA	TRBD1
TGTGCCAGCAGTACGACCTATGAAAAACTGTTTTTT	CASSTTYEKLFF	TRBJ1-4	TRBV12-3/TRBV12-4	NA	NA
TGCGCCAGCAGCTTGGGTGGACAGGGCCAAGAGACCCAGTACTTC	CASSLGGQGQETQYF	TRBJ2-5	TRBV5-1	once	TRBD1
TGTGCCAGCAGTGAAGACTGGGGCGGCGAGCAGTACTTC	CASSEDWGGEQYF	TRBJ2-7	TRBV6-1	NA	NA